This T cell receptor (beta chain) appears in the sequencing data of a study of glioma-infiltrating T cells after dendritic cell vaccination. Whole-study context: Autologous tumor lysate-pulsed dendritic cell vaccination was given between 2003 and 2012. The vaccine used monocyte-derived dendritic cells pulsed overnight with autologous tumor lysate.

There are 18 residues in the CDR3. Germline V gene data show CDR1 as SGDLS and CDR2 as YYNGEE. With V trimmed by 0 bases and J by 0 bases, 8 bases remained unmatched. The primer mix had 60 V beta and 13 J beta primers. Assay used: immunoSEQ multiplex PCR; TCRdb lists only in-frame clones, some missing. The sample has 93,000 or so clones, over 60% seen once. The sequence came from a human donor with glioblastoma. Source: blood, taken before dendritic cell vaccination. The chain has TRBV9 and TRBJ2-1; 8 bases map to TRBD1. CDR3 sequence (DNA): TGTGCCAGCAGCGTAGAGCAGGGGGCGGCGACCTCCTACAATGAGCAGTTCTTC. It is translated as CASSVEQGAATSYNEQFF.